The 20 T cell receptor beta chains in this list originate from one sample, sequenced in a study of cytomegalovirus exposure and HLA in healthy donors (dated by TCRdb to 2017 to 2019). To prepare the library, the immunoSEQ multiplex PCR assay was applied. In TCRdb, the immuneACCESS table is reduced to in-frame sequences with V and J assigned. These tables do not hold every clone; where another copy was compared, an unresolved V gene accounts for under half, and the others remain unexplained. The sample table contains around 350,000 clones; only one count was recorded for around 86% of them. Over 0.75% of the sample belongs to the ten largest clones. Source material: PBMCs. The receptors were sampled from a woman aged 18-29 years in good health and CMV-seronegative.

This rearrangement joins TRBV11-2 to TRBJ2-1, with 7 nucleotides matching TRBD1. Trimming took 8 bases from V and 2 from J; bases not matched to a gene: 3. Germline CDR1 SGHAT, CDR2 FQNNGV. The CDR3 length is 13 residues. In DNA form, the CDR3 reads TGTGCCAGCTTAGGGGGCCCCTACAATGAGCAGTTCTTC. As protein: CASLGGPYNEQFF.

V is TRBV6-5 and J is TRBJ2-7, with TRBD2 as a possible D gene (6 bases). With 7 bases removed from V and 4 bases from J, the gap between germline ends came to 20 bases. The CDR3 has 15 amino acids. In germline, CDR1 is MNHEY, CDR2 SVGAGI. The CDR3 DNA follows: TGTGCCAGCACCCCAAGCGGCGGGGCTGAGTACGAGCAGTACTTC. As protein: CASTPSGGAEYEQYF.

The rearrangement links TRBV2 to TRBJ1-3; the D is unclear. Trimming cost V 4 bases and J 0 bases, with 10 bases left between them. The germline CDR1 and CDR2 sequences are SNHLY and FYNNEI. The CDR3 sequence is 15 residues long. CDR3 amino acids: CASSVGASSGNTIYF. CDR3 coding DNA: TGTGCCAGCAGTGTGGGTGCTAGCTCTGGAAACACCATATATTTT.

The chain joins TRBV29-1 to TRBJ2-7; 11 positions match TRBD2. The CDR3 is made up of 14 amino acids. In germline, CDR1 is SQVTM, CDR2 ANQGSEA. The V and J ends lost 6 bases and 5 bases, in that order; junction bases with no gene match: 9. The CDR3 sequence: CSVTSGTTRDEQYF. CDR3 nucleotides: TGCAGCGTGACTAGCGGGACCACTCGCGACGAGCAGTACTTC.

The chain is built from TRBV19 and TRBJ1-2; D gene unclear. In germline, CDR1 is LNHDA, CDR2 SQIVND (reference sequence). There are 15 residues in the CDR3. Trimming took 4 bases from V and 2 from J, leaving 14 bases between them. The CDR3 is CASSTGDTANYGYTF. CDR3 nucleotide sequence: TGTGCCAGTAGTACGGGAGACACGGCAAACTATGGCTACACCTTC. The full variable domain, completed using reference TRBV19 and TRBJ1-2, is DGGITQSPKYLFRKEGQNVTLSCEQNLNHDAMYWYRQDPGQGLRLIYYSQIVNDFQKGDIAEGYSVSREKKESFPLTVTSAQKNPTAFYLCASSTGDTANYGYTFGSGTRLTVV.

The CDR3 sequence: CASRSLSGYEQYF. The CDR3 coding sequence is TGTGCCAGCAGGTCACTTTCGGGCTACGAGCAGTACTTC. The chain has TRBV28 and TRBJ2-7; no clear D gene. The V gene's germline CDR1 is MDHEN and CDR2 SYDVKM. The CDR3 is made up of 13 amino acids. V lost 6 bases and J lost 3, with 12 bases in between.

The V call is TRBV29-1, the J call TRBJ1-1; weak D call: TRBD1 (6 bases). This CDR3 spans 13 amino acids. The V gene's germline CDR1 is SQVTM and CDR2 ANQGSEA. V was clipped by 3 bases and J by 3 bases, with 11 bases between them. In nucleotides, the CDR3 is TGCAGCGTTGATCAAGGGGGGGACACTGAAGCTTTCTTT. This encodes CSVDQGGDTEAFF. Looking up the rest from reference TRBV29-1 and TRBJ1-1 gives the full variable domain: SAVISQKPSRDICQRGTSLTIQCQVDSQVTMMFWYRQQPGQSLTLIATANQGSEATYESGFVIDKFPISRPNLTFSTLTVSNMSPEDSSIYLCSVDQGGDTEAFFGQGTRLTVV.

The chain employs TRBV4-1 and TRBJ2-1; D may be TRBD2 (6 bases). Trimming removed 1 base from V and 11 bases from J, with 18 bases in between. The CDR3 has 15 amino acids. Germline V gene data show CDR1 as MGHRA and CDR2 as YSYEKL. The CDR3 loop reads CASSQVSGGSGKQFF. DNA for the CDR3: TGCGCCAGCAGCCAAGTCTCAGGAGGGTCTGGGAAGCAGTTCTTC.

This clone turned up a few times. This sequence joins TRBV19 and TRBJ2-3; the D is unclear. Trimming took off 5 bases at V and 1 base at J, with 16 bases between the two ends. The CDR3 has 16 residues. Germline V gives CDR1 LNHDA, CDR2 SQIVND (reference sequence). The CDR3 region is CASSATTVRGTDTQYF. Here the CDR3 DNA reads TGTGCCAGTAGTGCTACGACCGTACGGGGCACAGATACGCAGTATTTT.

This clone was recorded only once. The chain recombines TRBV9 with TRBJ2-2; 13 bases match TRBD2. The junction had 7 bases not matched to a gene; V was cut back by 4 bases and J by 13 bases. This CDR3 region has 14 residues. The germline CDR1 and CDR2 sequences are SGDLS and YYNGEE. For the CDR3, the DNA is TGTGCCAGCAGCCCCCGGACTAGCGGGAGTGGGCTGTTTTTT. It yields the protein CASSPRTSGSGLFF.

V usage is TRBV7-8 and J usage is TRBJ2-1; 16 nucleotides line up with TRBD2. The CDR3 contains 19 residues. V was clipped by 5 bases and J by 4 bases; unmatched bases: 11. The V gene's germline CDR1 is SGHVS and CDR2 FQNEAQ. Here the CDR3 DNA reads TGTGCCAGCAGCCATGGGGGGACTAGCGGGAGGGCGGGATACAATGAGCAGTTCTTC. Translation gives CASSHGGTSGRAGYNEQFF.

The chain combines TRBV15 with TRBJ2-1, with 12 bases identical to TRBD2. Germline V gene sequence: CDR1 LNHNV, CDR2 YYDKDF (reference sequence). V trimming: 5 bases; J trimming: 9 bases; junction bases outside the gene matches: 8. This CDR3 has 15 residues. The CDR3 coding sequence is TGTGCCACCAGCCGATGGACTAGCGGGAAAACTGAGCAGTTCTTC. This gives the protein CATSRWTSGKTEQFF.

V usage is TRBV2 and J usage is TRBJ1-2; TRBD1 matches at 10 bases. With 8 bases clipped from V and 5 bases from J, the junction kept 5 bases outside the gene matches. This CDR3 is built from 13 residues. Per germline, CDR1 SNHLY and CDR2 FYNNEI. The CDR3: CASWGQGLYGYTF. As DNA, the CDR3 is TGTGCCAGCTGGGGACAGGGGTTGTATGGCTACACCTTC.

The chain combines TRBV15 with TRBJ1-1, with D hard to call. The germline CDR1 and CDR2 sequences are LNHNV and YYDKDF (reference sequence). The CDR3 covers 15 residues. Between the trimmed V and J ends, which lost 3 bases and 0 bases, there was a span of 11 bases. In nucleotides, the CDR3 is TGTGCCACCAGCAGTCCGGAGTTAATGAACACTGAAGCTTTCTTT. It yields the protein CATSSPELMNTEAFF.

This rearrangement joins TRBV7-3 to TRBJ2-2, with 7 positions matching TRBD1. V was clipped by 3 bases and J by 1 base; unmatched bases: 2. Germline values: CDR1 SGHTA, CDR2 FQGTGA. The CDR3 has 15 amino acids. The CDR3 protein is CASSFRTGNTGELFF. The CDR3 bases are TGTGCCAGCAGCTTCCGGACAGGGAACACCGGGGAGCTGTTTTTT.

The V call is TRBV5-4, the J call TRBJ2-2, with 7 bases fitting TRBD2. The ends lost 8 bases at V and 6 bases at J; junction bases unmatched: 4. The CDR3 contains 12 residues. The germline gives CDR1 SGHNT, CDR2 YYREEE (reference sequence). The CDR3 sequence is CARGEGSGELFF. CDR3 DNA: TGTGCCAGAGGGGAGGGTTCCGGGGAGCTGTTTTTT.

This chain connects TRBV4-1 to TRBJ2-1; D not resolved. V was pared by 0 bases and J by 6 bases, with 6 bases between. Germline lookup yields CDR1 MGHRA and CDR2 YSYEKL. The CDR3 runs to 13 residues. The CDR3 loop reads CASSQERGNEQFF. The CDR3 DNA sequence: TGCGCCAGCAGCCAAGAACGAGGCAATGAGCAGTTCTTC.

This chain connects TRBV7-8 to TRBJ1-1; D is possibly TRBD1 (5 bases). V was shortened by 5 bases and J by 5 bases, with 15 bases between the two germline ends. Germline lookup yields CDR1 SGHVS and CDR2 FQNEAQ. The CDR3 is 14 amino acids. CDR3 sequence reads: CASSPVGGMTEAFF. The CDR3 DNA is TGTGCCAGCAGCCCAGTCGGGGGGATGACTGAAGCTTTCTTT.

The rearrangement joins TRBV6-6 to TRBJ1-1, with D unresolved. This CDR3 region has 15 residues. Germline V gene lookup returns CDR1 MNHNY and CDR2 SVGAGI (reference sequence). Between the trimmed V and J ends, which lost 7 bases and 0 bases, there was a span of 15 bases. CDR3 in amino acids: CASNPRSTLNTEAFF. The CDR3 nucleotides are TGTGCCAGCAACCCCAGGTCAACCTTGAACACTGAAGCTTTCTTT.

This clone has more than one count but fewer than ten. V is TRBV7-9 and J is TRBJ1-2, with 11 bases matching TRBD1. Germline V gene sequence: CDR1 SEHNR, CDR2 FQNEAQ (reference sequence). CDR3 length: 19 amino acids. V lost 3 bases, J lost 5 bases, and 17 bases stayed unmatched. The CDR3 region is CASSFPRSGQGARRYGYTF. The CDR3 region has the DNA TGTGCCAGCAGCTTTCCCCGGAGTGGACAGGGGGCGCGTCGGTATGGCTACACCTTC.